Below, 15 T cell receptor beta chains from the same sample are listed, as sequenced in a study of T cell responses to AZD1222 COVID-19 vaccine. Sequencing was performed with immunoSEQ multiplex PCR; in TCRdb, only in-frame clones are kept and a portion is missing. The repertoire includes around 120,000 clones, around 89% of them detected once, and more than 9.5% sits in the top ten. Material: peripheral blood, obtained on day 0 of MenACWY control vaccination. All receptors come from an adult in good health.

As regards this clone: This same CDR3 is encoded by further DNA sequences in the sample. V usage is TRBV11-3 and J usage is TRBJ1-6; D might be TRBD1 (5 bases). CDR1 is SGHNT, CDR2 YENEEA, per germline. V lost 0 bases to trimming and J lost 0 bases, with 12 bases between them. CDR3 length: 18 residues. As DNA, the CDR3 is TGTGCCAGCAGCTTAGACCAGGGCGGGAGCTCCTATAATTCACCCCTCCACTTT. It encodes CASSLDQGGSSYNSPLHF.

The chain joins TRBV7-9 to TRBJ1-4; D is unresolved. The V gene lost 5 bases and the J gene lost 6 bases, with 13 bases spanning the gap. Germline values: CDR1 SEHNR, CDR2 FQNEAQ (reference sequence). CDR3 length: 14 residues. The CDR3 reads CASSTTSGDEKLFF. Here the CDR3 DNA reads TGTGCCAGCAGCACGACCAGCGGGGATGAAAAACTGTTTTTT.

The V call is TRBV7-2, the J call TRBJ2-5, with TRBD1 as a possible D gene (6 bases). Germline CDR1 reads SGHTA; CDR2 reads FQGNSA. CDR3 length: 14 amino acids. Between the trimmed V and J ends, which lost 5 bases and 5 bases, there was a span of 15 bases. CDR3 sequence (DNA): TGTGCCAGCAGCCTGGAACAGGGAGTCGAGACCCAGTACTTC. Translating gives CASSLEQGVETQYF.

The chain uses TRBV5-1 and TRBJ2-1; the D gene could be TRBD1 or TRBD2 (6 bases each). CDR3 length: 15 amino acids. Germline CDR1 reads SGHRS; CDR2 reads YFSETQ. Trimming shortened V by 4 bases and J by 5 bases, and 16 bases separated the two germline ends. CDR3 sequence reads: CASSERGEVNNEQFF. CDR3 in DNA: TGCGCCAGCAGCGAGAGGGGGGAGGTCAACAATGAGCAGTTCTTC.

This clone was counted only a few times. The chain uses TRBV19 and TRBJ2-7, with 7 bases aligning to TRBD1. Germline CDR1 reads LNHDA; CDR2 reads SQIVND (reference sequence). The junction had 6 bases not matched to a gene; V was cut back by 4 bases and J by 6 bases. The CDR3 covers 13 residues. CDR3 coding DNA: TGTGCCAGTAGTACCCTGGACAGGCCCGAGCAGTACTTC. Translating it yields CASSTLDRPEQYF. The full variable domain, its missing parts supplied by reference TRBV19 and TRBJ2-7, is DGGITQSPKYLFRKEGQNVTLSCEQNLNHDAMYWYRQDPGQGLRLIYYSQIVNDFQKGDIAEGYSVSREKKESFPLTVTSAQKNPTAFYLCASSTLDRPEQYFGPGTRLTVT.

This chain joins TRBV6-6 and TRBJ2-7, with no clear D. In germline, CDR1 is MNHNY, CDR2 SVGAGI (reference sequence). This CDR3 has 16 residues. The germline V and J ends were trimmed by 5 bases and 5 bases, with 22 bases remaining between them. The CDR3 DNA sequence: TGTGCCAGCAGTAAAGGACGGCTTTTGATCCGGGACGAGCAGTACTTC. The encoded protein is CASSKGRLLIRDEQYF.

V is TRBV3-1 (or the pseudogene TRBV3-2) and J is TRBJ2-1; D is unresolved. The CDR3 runs 17 residues. Per the germline V gene, CDR1 is LGHDT and CDR2 is YNNKEL (reference sequence). Trimming removed 0 bases at V and 1 base at J, with 13 bases between. The CDR3 protein is CASSQEEPGLSYNEQFF. The DNA for the CDR3 is TGTGCCAGCAGCCAAGAAGAACCCGGGTTGTCCTACAATGAGCAGTTCTTC.

The chain joins TRBV13 to TRBJ2-7; maybe TRBD1 (5 bases). The V gene lost 2 bases and the J gene lost 2 bases, with 7 bases spanning the gap. This CDR3 region has 13 residues. CDR1 and CDR2 (germline): PRHDT, FYEKMQ (reference sequence). In DNA, the CDR3 is TGTGCCAGCAGCTTACGACAGCCCTACGAGCAGTACTTC. Residues: CASSLRQPYEQYF.

This chain joins TRBV11-3 and TRBJ1-2; no clear D. V lost 2 bases to trimming and J lost 2 bases, with 9 bases between them. The CDR3 is 14 residues long. Germline CDR1 reads SGHNT; CDR2 reads YENEEA. CDR3 sequence: CASSLTAINYGYTF. For the CDR3, the DNA is TGTGCCAGCAGCTTAACAGCCATAAACTATGGCTACACCTTC.

The chain employs TRBV15 and TRBJ1-6; TRBD1 aligns across 7 bases. Trimming took 2 bases from V and 7 from J; bases not matched to a gene: 2. This CDR3 region has 14 residues. The germline gives CDR1 LNHNV, CDR2 YYDKDF (reference sequence). CDR3 amino acids: CATSRSTGNSPLHF. The CDR3 coding sequence is TGTGCCACCAGCAGATCGACAGGGAATTCACCCCTCCACTTT.

In the case of this clone: Other DNA sequences in this specimen translate into the identical CDR3. The CDR3 sequence is CASSLASRRDTEAFF. DNA of the CDR3: TGCGCCAGCAGCTTGGCCAGCCGGAGGGACACTGAAGCTTTCTTT. The chain employs TRBV5-1 and TRBJ1-1, with D uncertain. Germline V lookup: CDR1 SGHRS, CDR2 YFSETQ. The CDR3 loop spans 15 amino acids. The ends were cut back, 0 bases at V and 3 bases at J, with 12 bases in the middle.

The count of this clone is one. The rearrangement uses TRBV30 and TRBJ1-1; no reliable D call. Germline lookup yields CDR1 GTSNPN and CDR2 SVGIG (reference sequence). The CDR3 is 13 amino acids. Trimming pared 1 base from V and 5 bases from J, leaving 11 bases between. DNA of the CDR3: TGTGCCTGGAGTGCATTCCCGAGGACTGAAGCTTTCTTT. It yields the protein CAWSAFPRTEAFF.

V gene TRBV13 combines with J gene TRBJ2-1; D unclear. V was cut by 3 bases and J by 5 bases, with 2 bases left in between. CDR3 length: 11 amino acids. CDR1 and CDR2 from the germline V gene are PRHDT and FYEKMQ (reference sequence). DNA for the CDR3: TGTGCCAGCAGCTTGAACAATGAGCAGTTCTTC. This encodes CASSLNNEQFF.

This clone was observed a handful of times. V and J are TRBV7-3 and TRBJ2-3, with 7 bases lining up with TRBD1. Per the germline V gene, CDR1 is SGHTA and CDR2 is FQGTGA. The J segment lost 6 bases and the V segment lost 4 bases, leaving 7 bases of the junction unmatched. CDR3 length: 14 amino acids. The CDR3 DNA is TGTGCCAGCAGCTCCCTCACAGGGGACGATACGCAGTATTTT. Translating gives CASSSLTGDDTQYF.

J is TRBJ2-2 and V is TRBV6-5; 8 positions match TRBD1. The length of the CDR3 is 15 residues. Germline V gene lookup returns CDR1 MNHEY and CDR2 SVGAGI. V was clipped by 6 bases and J by 1 base; unmatched bases: 4. The DNA for the CDR3 is TGTGCCAGCAGGCGGGACAGGCTGAACACCGGGGAGCTGTTTTTT. Residues: CASRRDRLNTGELFF.